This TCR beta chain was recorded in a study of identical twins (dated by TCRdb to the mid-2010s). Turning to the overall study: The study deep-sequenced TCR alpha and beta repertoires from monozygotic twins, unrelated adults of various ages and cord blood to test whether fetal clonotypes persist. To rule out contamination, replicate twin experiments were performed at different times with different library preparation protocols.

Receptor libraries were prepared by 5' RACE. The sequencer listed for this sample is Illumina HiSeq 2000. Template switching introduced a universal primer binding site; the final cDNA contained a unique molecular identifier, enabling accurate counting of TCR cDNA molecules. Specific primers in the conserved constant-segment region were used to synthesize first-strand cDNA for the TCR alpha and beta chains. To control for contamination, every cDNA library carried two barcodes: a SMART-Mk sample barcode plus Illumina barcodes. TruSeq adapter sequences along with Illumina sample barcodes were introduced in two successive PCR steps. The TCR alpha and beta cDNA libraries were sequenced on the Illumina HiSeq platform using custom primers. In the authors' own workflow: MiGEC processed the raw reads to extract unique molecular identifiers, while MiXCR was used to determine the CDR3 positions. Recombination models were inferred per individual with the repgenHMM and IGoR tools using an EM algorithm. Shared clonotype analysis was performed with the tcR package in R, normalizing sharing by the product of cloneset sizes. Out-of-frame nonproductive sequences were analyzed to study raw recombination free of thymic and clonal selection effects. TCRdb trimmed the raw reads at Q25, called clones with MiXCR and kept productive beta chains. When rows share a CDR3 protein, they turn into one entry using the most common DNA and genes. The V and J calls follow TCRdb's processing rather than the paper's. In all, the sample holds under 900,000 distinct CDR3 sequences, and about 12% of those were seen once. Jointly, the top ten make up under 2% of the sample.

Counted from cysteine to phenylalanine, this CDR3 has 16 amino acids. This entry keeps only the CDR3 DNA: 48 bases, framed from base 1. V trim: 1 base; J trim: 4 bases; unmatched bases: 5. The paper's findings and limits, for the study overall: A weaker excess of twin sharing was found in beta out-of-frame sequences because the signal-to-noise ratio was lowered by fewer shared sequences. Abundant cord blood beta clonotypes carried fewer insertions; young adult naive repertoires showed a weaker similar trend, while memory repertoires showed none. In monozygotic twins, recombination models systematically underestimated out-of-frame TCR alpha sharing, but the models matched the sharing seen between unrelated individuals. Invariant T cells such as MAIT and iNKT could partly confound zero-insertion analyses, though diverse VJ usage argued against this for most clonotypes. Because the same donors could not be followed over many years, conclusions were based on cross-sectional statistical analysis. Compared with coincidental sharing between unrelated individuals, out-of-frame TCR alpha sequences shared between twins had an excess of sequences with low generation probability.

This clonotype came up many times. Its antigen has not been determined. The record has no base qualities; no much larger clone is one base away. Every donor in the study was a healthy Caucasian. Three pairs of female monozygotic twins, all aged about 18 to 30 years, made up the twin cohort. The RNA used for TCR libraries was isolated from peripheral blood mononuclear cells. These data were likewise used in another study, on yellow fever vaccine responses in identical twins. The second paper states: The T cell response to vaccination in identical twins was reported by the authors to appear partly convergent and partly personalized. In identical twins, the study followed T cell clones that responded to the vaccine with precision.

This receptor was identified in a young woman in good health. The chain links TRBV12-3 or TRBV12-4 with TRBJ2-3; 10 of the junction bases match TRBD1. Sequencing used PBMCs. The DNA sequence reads TGTGCCAGCAGTTTAGATACGACAGGGGGCGCAGATACGCAGTATTTT. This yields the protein CASSLDTTGGADTQYF.